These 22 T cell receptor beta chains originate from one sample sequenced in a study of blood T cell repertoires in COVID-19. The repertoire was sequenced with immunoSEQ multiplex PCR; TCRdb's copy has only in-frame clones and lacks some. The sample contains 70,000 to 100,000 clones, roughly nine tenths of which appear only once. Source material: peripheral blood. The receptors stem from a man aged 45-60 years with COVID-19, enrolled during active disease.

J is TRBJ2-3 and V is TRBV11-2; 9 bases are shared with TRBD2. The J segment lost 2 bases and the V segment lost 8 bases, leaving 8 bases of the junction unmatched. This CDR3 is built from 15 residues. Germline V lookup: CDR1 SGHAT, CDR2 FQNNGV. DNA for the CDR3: TGTGCCAGCGGTTATAGCGGGGGATCCACAGATACGCAGTATTTT. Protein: CASGYSGGSTDTQYF.

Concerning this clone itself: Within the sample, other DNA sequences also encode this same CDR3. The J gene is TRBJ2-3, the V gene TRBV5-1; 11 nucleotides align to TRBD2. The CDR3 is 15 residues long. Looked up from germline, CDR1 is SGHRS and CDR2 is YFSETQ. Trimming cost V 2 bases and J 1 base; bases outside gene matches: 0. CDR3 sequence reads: CASSLLAGGTDTQYF. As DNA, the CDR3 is TGCGCCAGCAGCTTACTAGCGGGGGGCACAGATACGCAGTATTTT.

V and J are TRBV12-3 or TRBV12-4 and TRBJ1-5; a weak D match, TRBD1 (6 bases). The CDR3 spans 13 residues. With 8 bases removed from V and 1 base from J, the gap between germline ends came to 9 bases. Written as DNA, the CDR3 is TGTGCCAGCGGGGGCGGGAGCAATCAGCCCCAGCATTTT. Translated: CASGGGSNQPQHF.

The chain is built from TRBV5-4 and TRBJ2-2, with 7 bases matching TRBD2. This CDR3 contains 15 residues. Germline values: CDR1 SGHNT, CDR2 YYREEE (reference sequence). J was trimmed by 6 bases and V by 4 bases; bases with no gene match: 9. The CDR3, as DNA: TGTGCCAGCAGCGCGGGAGTTCGGGCGTCCGGGGAGCTGTTTTTT. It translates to CASSAGVRASGELFF.

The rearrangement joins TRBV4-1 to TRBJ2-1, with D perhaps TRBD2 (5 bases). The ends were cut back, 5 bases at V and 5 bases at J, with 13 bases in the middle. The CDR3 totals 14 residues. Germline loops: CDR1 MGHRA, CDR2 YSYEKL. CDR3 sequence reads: CASSSAFGDNEQFF. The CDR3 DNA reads TGCGCCAGCAGCTCCGCGTTCGGGGACAATGAGCAGTTCTTC.

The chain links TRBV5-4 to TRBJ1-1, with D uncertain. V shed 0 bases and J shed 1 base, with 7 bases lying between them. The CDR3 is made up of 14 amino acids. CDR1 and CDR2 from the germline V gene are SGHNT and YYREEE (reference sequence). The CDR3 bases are TGTGCCAGCAGCTTGGTACGGGAGAACACTGAAGCTTTCTTT. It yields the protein CASSLVRENTEAFF.

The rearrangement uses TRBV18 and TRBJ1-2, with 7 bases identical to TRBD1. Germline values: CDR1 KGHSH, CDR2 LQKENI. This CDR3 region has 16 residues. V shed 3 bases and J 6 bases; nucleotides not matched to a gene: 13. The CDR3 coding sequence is TGTGCCAGCTCACCGCCCTTGCTCGGACAGGATCATGGCTACACCTTC. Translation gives CASSPPLLGQDHGYTF.

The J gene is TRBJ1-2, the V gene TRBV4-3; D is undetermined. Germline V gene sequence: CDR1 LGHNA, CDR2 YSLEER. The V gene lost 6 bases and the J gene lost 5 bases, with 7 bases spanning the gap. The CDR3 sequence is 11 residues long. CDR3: CASRGGYGYTF. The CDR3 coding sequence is TGCGCCAGCAGGGGAGGGTATGGCTACACCTTC.

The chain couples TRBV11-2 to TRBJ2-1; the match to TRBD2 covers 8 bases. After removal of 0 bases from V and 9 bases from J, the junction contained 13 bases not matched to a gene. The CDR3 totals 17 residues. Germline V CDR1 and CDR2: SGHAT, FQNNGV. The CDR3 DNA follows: TGTGCCAGCAGCTTAGATCGCGGGGGGACTTATGGAGGTGAGCAGTTCTTC. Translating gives CASSLDRGGTYGGEQFF.

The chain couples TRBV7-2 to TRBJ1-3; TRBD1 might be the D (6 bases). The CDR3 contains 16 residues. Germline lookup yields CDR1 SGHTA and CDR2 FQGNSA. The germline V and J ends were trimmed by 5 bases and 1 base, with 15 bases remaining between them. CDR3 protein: CASSPGITGSGNTIYF. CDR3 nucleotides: TGTGCCAGCAGCCCAGGAATTACAGGGTCTGGAAACACCATATATTTT.

As DNA, the CDR3 is TGTGCCAGCAGCTTGGGCCAGGGGATAACTGAAGCTTTCTTT. It codes for CASSLGQGITEAFF. J is TRBJ1-1 and V is TRBV5-6; perhaps TRBD1 as D (6 bases). Trimming took off 0 bases at V and 5 bases at J, with 11 bases between the two ends. The length of the CDR3 is 14 residues. From germline, CDR1 is SGHDT and CDR2 YYEEEE.

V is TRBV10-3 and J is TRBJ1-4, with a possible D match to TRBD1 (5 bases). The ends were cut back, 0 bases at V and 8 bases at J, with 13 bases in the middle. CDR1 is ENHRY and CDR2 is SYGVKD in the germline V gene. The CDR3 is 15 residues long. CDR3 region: CAISESRTTREKLFF. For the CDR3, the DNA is TGTGCCATCAGTGAGTCGAGGACAACACGGGAAAAACTGTTTTTT.

Here the CDR3 DNA reads TGTGCCAGCAGTTTAGGGAGACAGGGGACGGCTTTCTTT. Its protein is CASSLGRQGTAFF. The rearrangement uses TRBV12-3 or TRBV12-4 and TRBJ1-1; 8 bases agree with TRBD1. The V gene end was trimmed by 1 base and the J gene end by 11 bases; junction bases not matched to a gene: 6. This CDR3 is 13 amino acids long.

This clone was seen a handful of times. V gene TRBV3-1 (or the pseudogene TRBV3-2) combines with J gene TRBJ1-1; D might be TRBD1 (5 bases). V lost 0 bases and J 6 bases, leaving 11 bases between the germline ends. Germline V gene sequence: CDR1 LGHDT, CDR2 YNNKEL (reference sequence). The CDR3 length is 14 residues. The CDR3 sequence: CASSQDFRGAEAFF. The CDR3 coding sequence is TGTGCCAGCAGCCAAGATTTTAGGGGCGCTGAAGCTTTCTTT.

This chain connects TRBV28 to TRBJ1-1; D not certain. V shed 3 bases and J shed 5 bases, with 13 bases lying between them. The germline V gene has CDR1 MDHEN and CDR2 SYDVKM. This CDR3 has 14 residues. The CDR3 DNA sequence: TGTGCCAGCAGTTTCCTCCGTCGGTGGACTGAAGCTTTCTTT. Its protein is CASSFLRRWTEAFF.

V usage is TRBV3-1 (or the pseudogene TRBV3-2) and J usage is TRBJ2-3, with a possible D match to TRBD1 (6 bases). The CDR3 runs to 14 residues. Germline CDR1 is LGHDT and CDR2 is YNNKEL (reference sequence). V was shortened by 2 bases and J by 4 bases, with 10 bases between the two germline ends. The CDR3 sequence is CASSQWQGSDTQYF. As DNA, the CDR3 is TGTGCCAGCAGCCAATGGCAGGGGTCAGATACGCAGTATTTT.

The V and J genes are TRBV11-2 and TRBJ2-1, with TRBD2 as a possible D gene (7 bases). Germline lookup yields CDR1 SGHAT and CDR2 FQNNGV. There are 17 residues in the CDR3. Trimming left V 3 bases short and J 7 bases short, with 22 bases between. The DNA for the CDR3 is TGTGCCAGCAGCTTTTATGTGGGGGGGCGAGGGAGTAATGAGCAGTTCTTC. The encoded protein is CASSFYVGGRGSNEQFF.

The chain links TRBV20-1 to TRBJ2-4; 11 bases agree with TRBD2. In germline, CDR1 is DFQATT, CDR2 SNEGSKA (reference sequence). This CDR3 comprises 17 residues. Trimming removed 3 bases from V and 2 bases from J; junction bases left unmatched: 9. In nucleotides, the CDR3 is TGCAGTGCTAGTTTAGCGGGGGGGCGGTCGACCAAAAACATTCAGTACTTC. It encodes CSASLAGGRSTKNIQYF.

The CDR3 protein is CASSFGLGQGSYGYTF. The CDR3 nucleotides are TGTGCCAGCAGCTTTGGGTTGGGACAGGGTTCCTATGGCTACACCTTC. The chain uses TRBV5-5 and TRBJ1-2; 9 positions agree with TRBD1. The CDR3 runs to 16 residues. Losses at the gene ends were 2 bases for V and 4 bases for J; bases not matched to a gene: 9. Germline-derived CDR1 and CDR2 are SGHKS and YYEKEE (reference sequence).

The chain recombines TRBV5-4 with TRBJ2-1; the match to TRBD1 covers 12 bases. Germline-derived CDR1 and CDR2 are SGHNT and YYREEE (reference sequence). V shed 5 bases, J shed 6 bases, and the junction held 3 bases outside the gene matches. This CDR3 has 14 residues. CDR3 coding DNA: TGTGCCAGCAGTCCGGGACAGGGGGCCAATGAGCAGTTCTTC. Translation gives CASSPGQGANEQFF.

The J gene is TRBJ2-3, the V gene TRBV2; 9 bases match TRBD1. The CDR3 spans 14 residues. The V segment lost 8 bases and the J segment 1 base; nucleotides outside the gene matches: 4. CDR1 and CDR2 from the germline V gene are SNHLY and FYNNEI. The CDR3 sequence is CASGWDRGTDTQYF. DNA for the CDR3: TGTGCCAGCGGTTGGGACAGGGGCACAGATACGCAGTATTTT.

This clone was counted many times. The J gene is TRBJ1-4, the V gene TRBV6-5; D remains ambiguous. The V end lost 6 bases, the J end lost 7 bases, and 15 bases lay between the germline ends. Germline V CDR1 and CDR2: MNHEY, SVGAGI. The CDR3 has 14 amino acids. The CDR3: CASSLRNLGEKLFF. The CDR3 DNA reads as TGTGCCAGCAGCCTCAGGAACCTGGGTGAAAAACTGTTTTTT.